This T cell receptor beta chain was sequenced during a study of OX40 agonist ivuxolimab in advanced cancers. At the level of the whole study: Ivuxolimab, which targeted the costimulatory receptor OX40 (CD134), was an agonistic, fully human IgG2 monoclonal antibody. Intravenous ivuxolimab was administered to patients every 2 weeks at six dose levels: 0.01, 0.1, 0.3, 1.5, 3 and 10 mg/kg. Of the approximately 54 patients in dose escalation, about 20 had hepatocellular carcinoma, some 15 had melanoma, 9 had renal cell carcinoma and 9 had head and neck cancer. A male proportion of nearly 85% and a mean age of around 60 years, ranging from 23 to 79, were recorded for the dose-escalation cohort. Prior anti-PD-1, anti-PD-L1 or anti-CTLA-4 therapy was permitted, and about two fifths of dose-escalation patients had received checkpoint inhibitors. Three dose-escalation patients achieved partial responses, one with hepatocellular carcinoma and two with cutaneous melanoma. Peripheral TCRbeta sequencing was intended to test whether TCR sequence diversity was altered and clonal T-cell expansion was caused by ivuxolimab. The paper covers the monotherapy dose-escalation part of the phase I ivuxolimab trial, which included N of about 56 patients.

In the case of this clone: No cognate antigen has been identified for it. Qualities for individual bases were not recorded, and no much larger clone is one base off.

Study-level results and caveats: The antigen specificity of the clonally expanded peripheral T cells was not determined. In partial responders in the 0.1-3.0 mg/kg groups, normalized peripheral clonal expansion was found to be among the lowest, especially among CD8+ T cells. At doses from 0.1 to 3.0 mg/kg, clonal expansion was seen in both CD4+ and CD8+ blood T cells between baseline and week 6. Low levels of normalized T-cell clonal expansion were also seen in some patients who did not respond. On average, CD8+ T cells showed more expanded clones than CD4+ T cells after ivuxolimab.

To sequence the TCRbeta CDR3 region, genomic DNA was isolated from the sorted cells. The immunoSEQ Assay was used for sequencing of TCRbeta CDR3 regions. Not all clones reach the TCRdb copy of this immuneACCESS table, which keeps in-frame sequences only. Checked studies attribute under half of the gap to unresolved V genes and leave the rest unexplained. Within this sample are about 58,000 clones, with 81% of them counted one time only. The biggest ten clones account for 0.75% of the sample. Spanning cysteine to phenylalanine, the CDR3 consists of 14 amino acids. CDR3 DNA only is kept here, 42 bases in frame from base 1. The germline V gene encodes CDR1 MNHEY and CDR2 SMNVEV (reference sequence). The junction shows trimming of 3 bases on V and 0 bases on J, plus 8 bases between the germline ends. The trial excluded patients who had a history of autoimmune disease or were on systemic immunosuppression. Peripheral blood for TCR sequencing was collected from all dose cohorts at baseline, on cycle 4 day 1, and on cycle 7 day 1. Samples came from an open-label, multicenter, first-in-human phase I dose-escalation trial of ivuxolimab. Adults with locally advanced or metastatic melanoma, renal cell carcinoma, hepatocellular carcinoma or head and neck squamous cell carcinoma were enrolled in the trial. Before TCR sequencing, CD4+ T cells and CD8+ T cells were sorted from peripheral blood as separate populations.

The sequenced sample was CD4+ or CD8+ T cells sorted from blood, obtained in a trial of the OX40 agonist ivuxolimab. The receptor comes from an adult with an advanced solid tumor such as melanoma, head and neck, liver or kidney cancer. The sequence joins TRBV27 to TRBJ1-2; the D segment cannot be called with confidence. The CDR3 protein is CASSFRASNYGYTF. The DNA is TGTGCCAGCAGTTTTCGGGCATCTAACTATGGCTACACCTTC.